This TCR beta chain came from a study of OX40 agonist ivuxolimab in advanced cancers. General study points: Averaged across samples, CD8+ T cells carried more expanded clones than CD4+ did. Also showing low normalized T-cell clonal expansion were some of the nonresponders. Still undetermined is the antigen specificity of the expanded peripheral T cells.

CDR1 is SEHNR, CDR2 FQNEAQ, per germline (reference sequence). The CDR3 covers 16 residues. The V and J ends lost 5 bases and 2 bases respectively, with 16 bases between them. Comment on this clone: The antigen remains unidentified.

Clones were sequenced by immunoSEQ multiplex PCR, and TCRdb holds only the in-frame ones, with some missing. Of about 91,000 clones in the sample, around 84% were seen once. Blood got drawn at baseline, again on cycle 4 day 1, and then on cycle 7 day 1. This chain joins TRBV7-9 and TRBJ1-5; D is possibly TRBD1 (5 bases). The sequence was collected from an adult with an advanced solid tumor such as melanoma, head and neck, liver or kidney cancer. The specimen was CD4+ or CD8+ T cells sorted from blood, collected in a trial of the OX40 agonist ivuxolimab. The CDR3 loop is CASSLLIGGGNQPQHF. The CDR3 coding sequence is TGTGCCAGCAGCCTCCTCATTGGGGGGGGCAATCAGCCCCAGCATTTT. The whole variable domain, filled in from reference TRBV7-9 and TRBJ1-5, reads DTGVSQNPRHKITKRGQNVTFRCDPISEHNRLYWYRQTLGQGPEFLTYFQNEAQLEKSRLLSDRFSAERPKGSFSTLEIQRTEQGDSAMYLCASSLLIGGGNQPQHFGDGTRLSIL.